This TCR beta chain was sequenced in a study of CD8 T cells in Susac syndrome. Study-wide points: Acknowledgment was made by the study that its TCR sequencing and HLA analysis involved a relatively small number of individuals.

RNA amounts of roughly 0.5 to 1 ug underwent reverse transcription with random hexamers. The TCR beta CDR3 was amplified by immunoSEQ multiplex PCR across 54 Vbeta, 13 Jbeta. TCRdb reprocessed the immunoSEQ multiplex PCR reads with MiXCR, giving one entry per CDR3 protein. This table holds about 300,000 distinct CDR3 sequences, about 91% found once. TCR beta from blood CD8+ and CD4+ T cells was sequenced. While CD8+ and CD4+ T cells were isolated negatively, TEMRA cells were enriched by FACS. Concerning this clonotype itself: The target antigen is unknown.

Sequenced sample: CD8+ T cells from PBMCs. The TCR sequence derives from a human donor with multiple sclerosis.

The CDR3 loop reads CASSLLTGPEQYF. CDR3 in DNA: TGTGCCAGCAGTTTATTGACTGGCCCCGAGCAGTACTTC. This chain uses TRBV27 with TRBJ2-7, with D unresolved. V was cut by 1 base and J by 6 bases, with 10 bases left in between. The CDR3 sequence is 13 residues long. Looked up from germline, CDR1 is MNHEY and CDR2 is SMNVEV (reference sequence).